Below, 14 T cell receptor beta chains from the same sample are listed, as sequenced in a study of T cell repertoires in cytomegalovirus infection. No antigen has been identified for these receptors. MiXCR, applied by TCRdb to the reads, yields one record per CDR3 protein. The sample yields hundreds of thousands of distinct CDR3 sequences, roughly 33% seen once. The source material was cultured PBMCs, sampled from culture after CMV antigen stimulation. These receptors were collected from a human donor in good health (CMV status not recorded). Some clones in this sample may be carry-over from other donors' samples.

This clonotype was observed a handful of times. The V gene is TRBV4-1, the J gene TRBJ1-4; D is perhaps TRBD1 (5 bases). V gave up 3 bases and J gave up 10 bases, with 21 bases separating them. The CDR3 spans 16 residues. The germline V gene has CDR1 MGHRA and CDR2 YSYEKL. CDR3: CASSHLGVRVTRKLFF. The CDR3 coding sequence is TGCGCCAGCAGCCATCTTGGAGTCAGGGTGACAAGAAAACTGTTTTTT.

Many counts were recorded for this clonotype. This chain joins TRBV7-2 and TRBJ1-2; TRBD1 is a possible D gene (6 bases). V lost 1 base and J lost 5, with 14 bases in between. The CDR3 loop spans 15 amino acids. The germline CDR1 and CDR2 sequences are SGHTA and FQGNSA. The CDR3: CASSLGTALPYGYTF. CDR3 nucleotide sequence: TGTGCCAGCAGCTTAGGGACAGCTCTTCCTTATGGCTACACCTTC.

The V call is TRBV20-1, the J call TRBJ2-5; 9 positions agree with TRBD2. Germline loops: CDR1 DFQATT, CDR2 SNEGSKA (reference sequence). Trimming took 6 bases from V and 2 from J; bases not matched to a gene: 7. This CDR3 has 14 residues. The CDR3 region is CSARAGGEQETQYF. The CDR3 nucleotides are TGCAGTGCCCGGGCGGGAGGGGAACAAGAGACCCAGTACTTC.

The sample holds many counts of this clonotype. The chain's CDR3 is CASSALAGGHTDTQYF. CDR3 sequence (DNA): TGTGCCAGCAGCGCACTAGCGGGAGGGCACACAGATACGCAGTATTTT. V usage is TRBV7-2 and J usage is TRBJ2-3, with 13 nucleotides matching TRBD2. The V gene end was trimmed by 5 bases and the J gene end by 2 bases; junction bases not matched to a gene: 4. CDR3 length: 16 amino acids. Germline CDR1 is SGHTA and CDR2 is FQGNSA.

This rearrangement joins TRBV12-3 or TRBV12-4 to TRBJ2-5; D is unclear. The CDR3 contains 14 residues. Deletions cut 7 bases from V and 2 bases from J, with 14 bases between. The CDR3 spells CASTPRDIQETQYF. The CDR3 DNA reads TGTGCCAGCACCCCTAGAGACATACAAGAGACCCAGTACTTC.

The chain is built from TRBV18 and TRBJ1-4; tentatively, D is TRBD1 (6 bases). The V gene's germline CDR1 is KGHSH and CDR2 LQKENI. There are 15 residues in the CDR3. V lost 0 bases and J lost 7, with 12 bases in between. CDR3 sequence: CASSPPSGGGEKLFF. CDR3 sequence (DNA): TGTGCCAGCTCACCACCTAGTGGGGGCGGTGAAAAACTGTTTTTT.

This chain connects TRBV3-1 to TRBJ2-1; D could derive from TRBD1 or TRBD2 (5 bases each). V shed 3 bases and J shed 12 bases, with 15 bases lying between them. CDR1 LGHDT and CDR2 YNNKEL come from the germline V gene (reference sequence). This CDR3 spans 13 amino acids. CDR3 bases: TGTGCCAGCAGCCAGACATCCCGGGACCGGCAGTTCTTC. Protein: CASSQTSRDRQFF.

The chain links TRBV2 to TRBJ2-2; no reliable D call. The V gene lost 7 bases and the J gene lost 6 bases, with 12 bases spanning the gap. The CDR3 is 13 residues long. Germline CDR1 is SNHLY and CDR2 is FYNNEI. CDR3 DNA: TGTGCCAGCACCAGGTTAGAGCCCGGGGAGCTGTTTTTT. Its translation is CASTRLEPGELFF.

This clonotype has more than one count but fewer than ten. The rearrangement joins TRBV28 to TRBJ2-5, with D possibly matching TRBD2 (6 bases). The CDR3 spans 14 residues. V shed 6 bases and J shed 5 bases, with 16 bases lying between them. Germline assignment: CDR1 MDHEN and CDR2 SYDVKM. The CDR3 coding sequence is TGTGCCAGCAGACGACTAGGGCGAATGGAGACCCAGTACTTC. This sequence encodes CASRRLGRMETQYF.

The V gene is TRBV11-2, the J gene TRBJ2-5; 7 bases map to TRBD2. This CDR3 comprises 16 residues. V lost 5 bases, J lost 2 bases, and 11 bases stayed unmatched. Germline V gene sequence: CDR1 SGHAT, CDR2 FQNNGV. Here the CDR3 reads CASSLAGGRWQETQYF. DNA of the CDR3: TGTGCCAGCAGCCTCGCCGGGGGGAGGTGGCAAGAGACCCAGTACTTC.

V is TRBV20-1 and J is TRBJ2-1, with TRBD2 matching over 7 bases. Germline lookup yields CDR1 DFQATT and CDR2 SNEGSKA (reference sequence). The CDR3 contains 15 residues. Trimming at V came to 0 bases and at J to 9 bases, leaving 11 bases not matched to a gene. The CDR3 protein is CSARDPRTGEGEQFF. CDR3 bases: TGCAGTGCTAGAGATCCAAGGACGGGGGAGGGTGAGCAGTTCTTC.

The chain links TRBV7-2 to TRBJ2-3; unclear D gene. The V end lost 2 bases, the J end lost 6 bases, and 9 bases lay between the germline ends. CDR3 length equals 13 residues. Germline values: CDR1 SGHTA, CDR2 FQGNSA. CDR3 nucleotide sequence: TGTGCCAGCAGCTTACTCAGAATGGATACGCAGTATTTT. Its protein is CASSLLRMDTQYF. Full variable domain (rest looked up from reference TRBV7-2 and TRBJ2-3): GAGVSQSPSNKVTEKGKDVELRCDPISGHTALYWYRQSLGQGLEFLIYFQGNSAPDKSGLPSDRFSAERTGGSVSTLTIQRTQQEDSAVYLCASSLLRMDTQYFGPGTRLTVL.

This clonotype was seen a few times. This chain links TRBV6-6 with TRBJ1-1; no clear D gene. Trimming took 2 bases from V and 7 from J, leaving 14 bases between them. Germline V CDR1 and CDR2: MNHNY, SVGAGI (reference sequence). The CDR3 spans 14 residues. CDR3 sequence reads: CASSYAGPAGEAFF. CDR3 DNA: TGTGCCAGCAGTTACGCGGGCCCTGCCGGTGAAGCTTTCTTT.

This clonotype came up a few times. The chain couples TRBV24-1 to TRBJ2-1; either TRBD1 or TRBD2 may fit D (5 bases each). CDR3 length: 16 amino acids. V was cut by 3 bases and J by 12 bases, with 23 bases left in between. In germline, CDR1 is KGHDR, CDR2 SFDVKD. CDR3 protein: CATSDQTAGASVSQFF. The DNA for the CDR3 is TGTGCCACCAGTGATCAAACAGCCGGGGCCTCGGTGTCGCAGTTCTTC.